This T cell receptor (beta chain) was sequenced in a study of T cells in Graves' hyperthyroidism and ophthalmopathy. Reasons for excluding patients were uncontrolled infection, other autoimmune disease, pregnancy or lactation. Germline CDR1 reads SQVTM; CDR2 reads ANQGSEA. This CDR3 is 15 amino acids long. Trimming left V 6 bases short and J 0 bases short, with 15 bases between. For this clonotype: The antigen is not known.

Study outcomes and limitations: In the blood, most expanded thyroid clonotypes above 0.001 appeared as well. Ophthalmopathy prediction by the model preceded onset by a median approximately 5.9 months. Using 13 V-J features, a model discriminated ophthalmopathy from stable hyperthyroidism.

Amplified regions were TCR beta CDR3 sequences from RNA transcripts. Using the HTBI primer set, a first-round RT-PCR was run on the TCR CDR3. TCRdb analysed the multiplex PCR reads with MiXCR anew, one entry per CDR3 protein. The table includes about 600,000 distinct CDR3 sequences, around 15% detected once. The sample comprised blood. The V and J genes are TRBV29-1 and TRBJ2-1; tentatively, D is TRBD2 (6 bases). This TCR was sampled from a woman aged 45-65 years with Graves' ophthalmopathy. The CDR3 DNA sequence: TGCAGCGTCGGCGGGAAAATGAGCTCCTACAATGAGCAGTTCTTC. Residues: CSVGGKMSSYNEQFF.